This record looks at one T cell receptor beta chain sequence and its context. This sample's time point: new active TB diagnosis, blood taken before or within 7 days of starting treatment. The table came from immunoSEQ multiplex PCR; TCRdb's copy has only in-frame clones and leaves some out. The sample holds 40,000 or so clones, roughly 95% seen once. This sample is drawn from a study of T cells in tuberculosis. Overall study context: This South African cohort compared adolescents with or without latent tuberculosis against adults with active tuberculosis. Within 7 days of starting treatment, or before, PBMC were stored.

Sample: PBMCs, taken at tuberculosis diagnosis. The receptor's source is an adult with tuberculosis.

The CDR3 nucleotides read TGTGCCAGCAGCCAAGGGACAGCCGATAACTATGGCTACACCTTC. Residues: CASSQGTADNYGYTF. The chain couples TRBV4-2 to TRBJ1-2; possible D gene TRBD1, 6 bases. V was shortened by 1 base and J by 1 base, with 10 bases between the two germline ends. The CDR3 length is 15 residues. CDR1 and CDR2 (germline): LGHNA, YNFKEQ.